These T cell receptor beta chains were read from a single sample in a study of T-cell reconstitution after alpha-beta-depleted transplantation in children. TCRdb re-analysed the PCR reads in MiXCR, keeping a single row per CDR3 protein. Of over 150,000 distinct CDR3 sequences in the sample, approximately 6% were seen once. The input for sequencing was PBMCs, taken before TCRalphabeta/CD19-depleted stem cell transplant. The receptors derive from a girl under three years old with combined immunodeficiency, due to receive a stem cell transplant. CDR3s include the opening cysteine and the closing phenylalanine or tryptophan. A D gene is named only where the DNA matches it firmly. Clone size is shown for a subset of rows, as once, few, many or a class of expanded clone.

TRBJ2-5 few TRBV10-2 TRBD2 TGCGCCAGCACTCCTGGCGGGAGGGCCGGGGAGACCCAGTACTTC CASTPGGRAGETQYF
TRBJ2-1 many TRBV4-2 TRBD1 TGTGCCAGCAGCCAAGTCGGGACAGGGGGAAATGAGCAGTTCTTC CASSQVGTGGNEQFF
TRBJ2-7 many TRBV20-1 - TGCAGTGCTCGGGACCCCCCCTCCTACGAGCAGTACTTC CSARDPPSYEQYF
TRBJ2-4 many TRBV28 TRBD2 TGTGCCAGCACAACGACTAGCCCCCGGCCGTTAGCCAAAAACATTCAGTACTTC CASTTTSPRPLAKNIQYF
TRBJ2-7 many TRBV20-1 TRBD2 TGCAGTGCCGAAACTAGCGGGGGGGCCAGCTCCTACGAGCAGTACTTC CSAETSGGASSYEQYF
TRBJ2-5 many TRBV28 - TGTGCCAGCAGTTCCAATTTGGAAGAGACCCAGTACTTC CASSSNLEETQYF
TRBJ2-7 many TRBV28 - TGTGCCAGCACCCTCGAAGGGGGGAGGGGGGGACGGTACGAGCAGTACTTC CASTLEGGRGGRYEQYF
TRBJ1-6 many TRBV3-1 TRBD1 TGTGCCAGCAGCCTGACAGGGTATAATTCACCCCTCCACTTT CASSLTGYNSPLHF
TRBJ1-2 few TRBV6-5 - TGTGCCAGCAGTTACTCGCTCCAGCCCAGGGACTATGGCTACACCTTC CASSYSLQPRDYGYTF
TRBJ2-7 many TRBV5-1 - TGCGCCAGCAGGATGTCCGACTACGAGCAGTACTTC CASRMSDYEQYF
TRBJ1-1 many TRBV12-3/TRBV12-4 TRBD1 TGTGCCAGCAGTCTGGCAGGGGGTGTGGACACTGAAGCTTTCTTT CASSLAGGVDTEAFF
TRBJ2-7 many TRBV20-1 TRBD2 TGCAGTGCTAGAGCTGGCGGGGGAATTAGCTCCTACGAGCAGTACTTC CSARAGGGISSYEQYF
TRBJ2-2 many TRBV4-3 - TGCGCCAGCAGCCAAAGACAGAACACCGGGGAGCTGTTTTTT CASSQRQNTGELFF
TRBJ2-3 many TRBV7-9 - TGTGCCAGCAGCATTCAGGGGGATACGCAGTATTTT CASSIQGDTQYF
TRBJ2-1 many TRBV5-1 - TGCGCCAGCAGCTTGGATGCTTTGCTGGGCGTTAATGAGCAGTTCTTC CASSLDALLGVNEQFF
TRBJ2-1 many TRBV5-1 - TGCGCCAGCAGTCTGTCGAATTACAATGAGCAGTTCTTC CASSLSNYNEQFF
TRBJ2-1 many TRBV12-3/TRBV12-4 TRBD2 TGTGCCAGCAGTTCCGGTGGGGGGGATGAGCAGTTCTTC CASSSGGGDEQFF
TRBJ1-1 many TRBV6-1 - TGTGCCAGCAGTGATGTGCTGAACACTGAAGCTTTCTTT CASSDVLNTEAFF
TRBJ2-1 - TRBV5-5 - TGTGCCAGCAGCTTGCCGGGTGTGAGTGAGCAGTTCTTC CASSLPGVSEQFF
TRBJ2-3 - TRBV10-3 - TGTGCCATCAGTGAGGGGGACCCCAGCACAGATACGCAGTATTTT CAISEGDPSTDTQYF
TRBJ1-5 few TRBV30 - TGTGCCTGGAGCGGGTACAATAGCAATCAGCCCCAGCATTTT CAWSGYNSNQPQHF
TRBJ2-3 many TRBV28 TRBD2 TGTGCCAGCAGTTTAAGGCCTAGCGGGAGCACAGATACGCAGTATTTT CASSLRPSGSTDTQYF
TRBJ2-7 many TRBV6-5 - TGTGCCAGCAGTCCCGAGCGTAGGGGCTACGAGCAGTACTTC CASSPERRGYEQYF
TRBJ2-1 many TRBV4-3 - TGCGCCAGCAGCCAAGGGACTGGCTCCTACAATGAGCAGTTCTTC CASSQGTGSYNEQFF
TRBJ2-1 - TRBV2 TRBD2 TGTGCCAGCAGTGAAGAATTAGCGGGGGGGCCGGGGTACAATGAGCAGTTCTTC CASSEELAGGPGYNEQFF
TRBJ2-3 many TRBV7-3 - TGTGCCAGCAGCTTAATTCCCACAGATACGCAGTATTTT CASSLIPTDTQYF
TRBJ2-3 many TRBV5-1 TRBD1 TGCGCCAGCAGCCTGGGGACAGCCACCACAGATACGCAGTATTTT CASSLGTATTDTQYF
TRBJ2-7 many TRBV9 - TGTGCCAGCAGCGTAGGTGTGCGGACCGGGGACTACGAGCAGTACTTC CASSVGVRTGDYEQYF
TRBJ2-1 few TRBV20-1 TRBD2 TGCAGTGCTAGCAAAGGACTAGCGGGGGAAACTGAGCAGTTCTTC CSASKGLAGETEQFF
TRBJ2-2 - TRBV6-4 - TGTGCCAGCAGTGACTCCGCAGCCGGGGAGCTGTTTTTT CASSDSAAGELFF
TRBJ1-1 many TRBV20-1 - TGCAGTGCCAGAGCCCCGGGACACTACACTGAAGCTTTCTTT CSARAPGHYTEAFF
TRBJ2-2 few TRBV7-2 TRBD2 TGTGCCAGCAGCTTCAGCGGGGGCACCGGGGAGCTGTTTTTT CASSFSGGTGELFF
TRBJ2-1 many TRBV27 TRBD2 TGTGCCAGCAGTTTAGCGGGGGGTTCGAGTCACAATGAGCAGTTCTTC CASSLAGGSSHNEQFF
TRBJ2-3 many TRBV5-5 TRBD2 TGTGCCAGCAGCTGGAGCGGGGAAACAGATACGCAGTATTTT CASSWSGETDTQYF
TRBJ2-5 - TRBV7-2 - TGTGCCAGCAGCCTCCCCCGGACACTAGAGACCCAGTACTTC CASSLPRTLETQYF
TRBJ2-1 many TRBV12-3/TRBV12-4 - TGTGCCAGCACCGGGTCCAATGAGCAGTTCTTC CASTGSNEQFF
TRBJ1-2 few TRBV7-2 TRBD1 TGTGCCAGCAGCTTAGCCCCGGACAGGGTGGGCTATGGCTACACCTTC CASSLAPDRVGYGYTF
TRBJ2-1 many TRBV29-1 - TGCAGCGTTGTGGGGAGTACAAACGCGGCTAAGTTATGGATCAATGAGCAGTTCTTC CSVVGSTNAAKLWINEQFF
TRBJ1-1 many TRBV30 - TGTGCCTGGATAGGGACCCAGGGGTTAACTGAAGCTTTCTTT CAWIGTQGLTEAFF
TRBJ1-2 few TRBV20-1 TRBD1 TGCAGTGCTACAACACCGGGACAGATTAACTATGGCTACACCTTC CSATTPGQINYGYTF